Shown below are 15 T cell receptor beta chains from a single sample sequenced in a study of identical twins. MiXCR, run by TCRdb on the 5' RACE reads, gives a single entry per CDR3 protein. Here the sample spans 690,000 or so distinct CDR3 sequences, approximately 6% being singletons. Material: naive T cells sorted from blood. These receptors came from a man between 18 and 35 years old in good health.

This clonotype was seen repeatedly, ten times or more. The rearrangement joins TRBV4-3 to TRBJ2-3, with TRBD2 identical over 7 bases. From germline, CDR1 is LGHNA and CDR2 YSLEER. J was trimmed by 0 bases and V by 1 base; bases with no gene match: 4. This CDR3 contains 16 residues. CDR3 amino acids: CASSQAKLASTDTQYF. CDR3 nucleotides: TGCGCCAGCAGCCAAGCTAAACTAGCGAGCACAGATACGCAGTATTTT.

This clonotype was picked up many times. The gene calls are TRBV15 and TRBJ2-1; 15 nucleotides align to TRBD2. The ends lost 3 bases at V and 3 bases at J; junction bases unmatched: 6. The V gene's germline CDR1 is LNHNV and CDR2 YYDKDF (reference sequence). This CDR3 is built from 18 residues. The CDR3 loop reads CATSSGGLAGGIYNEQFF. The CDR3 DNA is TGTGCCACCAGCAGTGGGGGACTAGCGGGAGGTATCTACAATGAGCAGTTCTTC.

The chain couples TRBV29-1 to TRBJ2-5; the D is unclear. This CDR3 region has 14 residues. From germline, CDR1 is SQVTM and CDR2 ANQGSEA. V lost 4 bases and J 5 bases, leaving 17 bases between the germline ends. CDR3 region: CSVALRLIGETQYF. CDR3 nucleotide sequence: TGCAGCGTTGCGCTCAGGCTGATCGGGGAGACCCAGTACTTC.

The chain joins TRBV5-1 to TRBJ2-5, with a possible D match to TRBD2 (6 bases). Germline values: CDR1 SGHRS, CDR2 YFSETQ. CDR3 size: 17 residues. Trimming left V 4 bases short and J 2 bases short, with 21 bases between. The CDR3 nucleotides read TGCGCCAGCAGCCTCGGACGGAGGGGTCCCTATCAAGAGACCCAGTACTTC. Protein product: CASSLGRRGPYQETQYF.

This clonotype was seen a handful of times. CDR3 in DNA: TGTGCCAGCAGTTCGCAGGGGGCGGGAGACGAGCAGTACTTC. It translates to CASSSQGAGDEQYF. V usage is TRBV28 and J usage is TRBJ2-7; D is perhaps TRBD1 (8 bases). Trimming left V 4 bases short and J 5 bases short, with 15 bases between. The CDR3 sequence is 14 residues long. Germline CDR1 MDHEN, CDR2 SYDVKM.

This clonotype turned up a few times. J is TRBJ2-1 and V is TRBV2, with TRBD2 identical over 11 bases. The junction had 8 bases not matched to a gene; V was cut back by 3 bases and J by 10 bases. The CDR3 covers 15 residues. In germline, CDR1 is SNHLY, CDR2 FYNNEI. Here the CDR3 DNA reads TGTGCCAGCAGTGATAGTCTAGCGGGAGGCAGGGAGCAGTTCTTC. It encodes CASSDSLAGGREQFF.

J is TRBJ2-5 and V is TRBV20-1; the match to TRBD1 covers 10 bases. Germline assignment: CDR1 DFQATT and CDR2 SNEGSKA (reference sequence). The CDR3 is 15 residues long. The ends lost 5 bases at V and 3 bases at J; junction bases unmatched: 9. The CDR3 DNA follows: TGCAGTGCTCCACGTGCCGGGACAGGGGAAGAGACCCAGTACTTC. This translates into CSAPRAGTGEETQYF.

This clonotype was counted ten times or more. DNA for the CDR3: TGCAGTGCCTACTATAACCCCTCTGGGTTCGGGGCCAAAAACATTCAGTACTTC. Protein: CSAYYNPSGFGAKNIQYF. The chain recombines TRBV20-1 with TRBJ2-4; D remains unclear. CDR1 is DFQATT and CDR2 is SNEGSKA in the germline V gene (reference sequence). The V end lost 6 bases, the J end lost 1 base, and 25 bases lay between the germline ends. The CDR3 is 18 amino acids.

This clonotype has a handful of counts. The rearrangement joins TRBV7-9 to TRBJ2-5, with a tentative D call TRBD2 (6 bases). V shed 5 bases and J shed 4 bases, with 17 bases lying between them. The CDR3 is 15 residues long. CDR1 and CDR2 (germline): SEHNR, FQNEAQ (reference sequence). CDR3 amino acids: CASSQAGGVTETQYF. CDR3 sequence (DNA): TGTGCCAGCAGCCAAGCGGGCGGGGTCACAGAGACCCAGTACTTC.

This clonotype showed up just a few times. This chain joins TRBV5-5 and TRBJ1-1, with TRBD1 as a possible D gene (5 bases). Germline assignment: CDR1 SGHKS and CDR2 YYEKEE (reference sequence). V lost 0 bases to trimming and J lost 10 bases, with 10 bases between them. The CDR3 totals 12 residues. This CDR3 is CASSLALGLAFF. DNA for the CDR3: TGTGCCAGCAGCTTGGCCCTGGGGCTAGCTTTCTTT.

The CDR3 nucleotides read TGTGCCTGGAAAGGTAGGGCAGAAGAAGCTTTCTTT. Translating it yields CAWKGRAEEAFF. V is TRBV30 and J is TRBJ1-1; no clear D gene. V gave up 4 bases and J gave up 8 bases, with 14 bases separating them. The CDR3 has 12 amino acids. CDR1 and CDR2 from the germline V gene are GTSNPN and SVGIG (reference sequence).

This clonotype was detected many times. The chain links TRBV10-3 to TRBJ2-3, with no clear D. The germline V gene encodes CDR1 ENHRY and CDR2 SYGVKD. The CDR3 has 17 residues. Trimming left V 2 bases short and J 2 bases short, with 17 bases between. CDR3: CAISEGWGTPSTDTQYF. Here the CDR3 DNA reads TGTGCCATCAGTGAGGGTTGGGGAACTCCTTCCACAGATACGCAGTATTTT.

This clonotype has just a few counts. The chain has TRBV11-3 and TRBJ2-1, with 10 bases lining up with TRBD2. CDR1 and CDR2 (germline): SGHNT, YENEEA. CDR3 length: 15 residues. The J segment lost 7 bases and the V segment lost 1 base, leaving 4 bases of the junction unmatched. The CDR3 here is CASSLATSGKNEQFF. The DNA for the CDR3 is TGTGCCAGCAGCTTAGCTACTAGCGGGAAAAATGAGCAGTTCTTC. The whole variable domain, filled in from reference TRBV11-3 and TRBJ2-1, reads EAGVVQSPRYKIIEKKQPVAFWCNPISGHNTLYWYLQNLGQGPELLIRYENEEAVDDSQLPKDRFSAERLKGVDSTLKIQPAELGDSAVYLCASSLATSGKNEQFFGPGTRLTVL.

This clonotype was counted only a few times. This rearrangement joins TRBV20-1 to TRBJ2-1, with no clear D. CDR3 length: 18 residues. Germline V CDR1 and CDR2: DFQATT, SNEGSKA (reference sequence). V dropped 4 bases and J dropped 0 bases, with 22 bases sitting between them. CDR3 amino acids: CSAKWFRRLNYSYNEQFF. CDR3 coding DNA: TGCAGTGCTAAGTGGTTTCGAAGACTCAACTACTCCTACAATGAGCAGTTCTTC.

This clonotype was seen repeatedly, ten times or more. This chain's CDR3 is CASSPGGTNTEAFF. CDR3 nucleotides: TGTGCCAGCAGCCCCGGGGGAACGAACACTGAAGCTTTCTTT. J is TRBJ1-1 and V is TRBV7-9, with TRBD1 as a possible D gene (5 bases). V was pared by 5 bases and J by 1 base, with 11 bases between. Germline loops: CDR1 SEHNR, CDR2 FQNEAQ (reference sequence). The CDR3 totals 14 residues.